Each of the 31 T cell receptor beta chains below was sequenced from the same sample in a study of Graves' ophthalmopathy and Graves' hyperthyroidism. TCR beta CDR3 regions were amplified from RNA transcripts. The authors performed first-round RT-PCR with HTBI primers and then a second-round multiplex PCR. TCRdb analysed the multiplex PCR reads with MiXCR anew, one entry per CDR3 protein. The table records about 740,000 distinct CDR3 sequences, roughly 41% of them present only once. Sequenced material: peripheral blood. The receptors derive from an adult man with Graves' ophthalmopathy.

This chain links TRBV28 with TRBJ2-5; TRBD2 agrees at 8 bases. Germline-derived CDR1 and CDR2 are MDHEN and SYDVKM. The CDR3 length is 12 residues. The CDR3 reads CLSGGPGETQYF. The CDR3 DNA follows: TGTTTGTCGGGAGGGCCGGGAGAGACCCAGTACTTC.

This clonotype appeared a few times. This chain's CDR3 is CASSLSREREQYF. CDR3 bases: TGTGCCAGCAGCTTAAGCAGGGAACGCGAGCAGTACTTC. This chain links TRBV7-9 with TRBJ2-7; D perhaps matches TRBD1 (5 bases). CDR3 length: 13 residues. CDR1 and CDR2 from the germline V gene are SEHNR and FQNEAQ (reference sequence). V gave up 2 bases and J gave up 6 bases, with 11 bases separating them. The full variable domain, with the rest looked up from reference TRBV7-9 and TRBJ2-7, is DTGVSQNPRHKITKRGQNVTFRCDPISEHNRLYWYRQTLGQGPEFLTYFQNEAQLEKSRLLSDRFSAERPKGSFSTLEIQRTEQGDSAMYLCASSLSREREQYFGPGTRLTVT.

The chain couples TRBV2 to TRBJ2-7; a weak D match, TRBD1 (6 bases). Between the trimmed V and J ends, which lost 5 bases and 3 bases, there was a span of 14 bases. The germline V gene encodes CDR1 SNHLY and CDR2 FYNNEI. The CDR3 covers 14 residues. CDR3 in DNA: TGTGCCAGCAGTTATTTGCAGGGGCGCTACGAGCAGTACTTC. It encodes CASSYLQGRYEQYF.

A remark on this clonotype: A read error may be the cause here, since a much bigger clone is one base away. This CDR3 is CASRASGGAVKGYAF. CDR3 nucleotide sequence: TGTGCCAGCCGCGCCTCAGGGGGCGCGGTCAAGGGCTACGCCTTC. The chain has TRBV10-3 and TRBJ1-2, with TRBD1 identical over 8 bases. CDR1 ENHRY and CDR2 SYGVKD come from the germline V gene. This CDR3 is built from 15 residues.

This chain joins TRBV24-1 and TRBJ2-7, with TRBD1 matching 7 bases. There are 14 residues in the CDR3. V trimming: 5 bases; J trimming: 2 bases; junction bases outside the gene matches: 5. Germline CDR1 is KGHDR and CDR2 is SFDVKD. CDR3 nucleotide sequence: TGTGCCACCAGTGCTGTAGACAGGGCCTACGAGCAGTACTTC. Residues: CATSAVDRAYEQYF.

This chain uses TRBV5-4 with TRBJ2-7; no clear D. V shed 4 bases and J shed 2 bases, with 10 bases lying between them. The CDR3 runs to 13 residues. Germline CDR1 and CDR2: SGHNT and YYREEE (reference sequence). CDR3 in amino acids: CASSLDIAYEQYF. In DNA, the CDR3 is TGTGCCAGCAGCCTTGACATTGCCTACGAGCAGTACTTC.

V is TRBV20-1 and J is TRBJ2-7; 10 bases fit TRBD2. The germline V gene has CDR1 DFQATT and CDR2 SNEGSKA (reference sequence). The CDR3 runs 17 residues. Losses at the gene ends were 0 bases for V and 2 bases for J; bases not matched to a gene: 10. In DNA, the CDR3 is TGCAGTGCTAGAGATCAGTCTAGCGGGGGACCGACCTACGAGCAGTACTTC. Protein product: CSARDQSSGGPTYEQYF.

A few counts support this clonotype. The CDR3 here is CASSSPTGGIRGYTF. Written as DNA, the CDR3 is TGTGCCAGCAGTTCCCCGACAGGGGGTATTCGTGGCTACACCTTC. The rearrangement joins TRBV27 to TRBJ1-2; 9 bases fit TRBD1. The length of the CDR3 is 15 residues. The ends lost 4 bases at V and 7 bases at J; junction bases unmatched: 10. Germline V gene lookup returns CDR1 MNHEY and CDR2 SMNVEV (reference sequence).

This clonotype has more than one count but fewer than ten. The rearrangement links TRBV7-2 to TRBJ1-1; TRBD1 might be the D (5 bases). CDR3 length: 15 residues. Per the germline V gene, CDR1 is SGHTA and CDR2 is FQGNSA. With 1 base removed from V and 2 bases from J, the gap between germline ends came to 11 bases. The CDR3 nucleotides read TGTGCCAGCAGCTTAGAATCGGGGGGAAACACTGAAGCTTTCTTT. This encodes CASSLESGGNTEAFF.

This clonotype has more than one count but fewer than ten. V and J are TRBV7-9 and TRBJ1-1; D unresolved. CDR3 size: 15 residues. The germline CDR1 and CDR2 sequences are SEHNR and FQNEAQ (reference sequence). Trimming cost V 5 bases and J 6 bases, with 19 bases left between them. The DNA of the CDR3 is TGTGCCAGCAGCCAAGATAGATTGGCGAGGGCTGAAGCTTTCTTT. This gives the protein CASSQDRLARAEAFF.

This rearrangement joins TRBV20-1 to TRBJ2-5; no definite D call. The V end was cut by 7 bases, the J end by 1 base, with 10 bases between. Germline V CDR1 and CDR2: DFQATT, SNEGSKA (reference sequence). This CDR3 spans 12 amino acids. The CDR3 DNA is TGCAGTGTTAGCTATCGCCAAGAGACCCAGTACTTC. It specifies CSVSYRQETQYF.

This clonotype was seen at least ten times. The gene calls are TRBV14 and TRBJ1-1; D perhaps matches TRBD1 (6 bases). This CDR3 comprises 13 residues. The V gene's germline CDR1 is SGHDN and CDR2 FVKESK. V lost 6 bases and J 5 bases, leaving 13 bases between the germline ends. The CDR3 DNA follows: TGTGCCAGCAGACAGGGCGGGGAGACTGAAGCTTTCTTT. Translation: CASRQGGETEAFF.

The chain is built from TRBV12-3 or TRBV12-4 and TRBJ1-2, with D maybe TRBD1 (6 bases). CDR3 length equals 15 residues. V gave up 6 bases and J gave up 2 bases, with 16 bases separating them. CDR3 protein: CASRVGATSNYGYTF. CDR3 nucleotides: TGTGCCAGCAGAGTGGGGGCCACTTCGAACTATGGCTACACCTTC.

This clonotype was seen a handful of times. The V gene is TRBV6-5, the J gene TRBJ1-2; D not certain. The germline V gene encodes CDR1 MNHEY and CDR2 SVGAGI. The CDR3 contains 15 residues. V lost 0 bases to trimming and J lost 4 bases, with 12 bases between them. As DNA, the CDR3 is TGTGCCAGCAGTTACTCGGGATCCCTGAGCTATGGCTACACCTTC. Protein: CASSYSGSLSYGYTF.

V is TRBV9 and J is TRBJ2-7, with D hard to call. V gave up 0 bases and J gave up 7 bases, with 8 bases separating them. The CDR3 runs to 12 residues. Germline lookup yields CDR1 SGDLS and CDR2 YYNGEE. CDR3 sequence: CASSVVSGEQYF. In DNA, the CDR3 is TGTGCCAGCAGCGTAGTTTCCGGGGAGCAGTACTTC. The entire variable domain, with the rest obtained from reference TRBV9 and TRBJ2-7, is as follows: DSGVTQTPKHLITATGQRVTLRCSPRSGDLSVYWYQQSLDQGLQFLIQYYNGEERAKGNILERFSAQQFPDLHSELNLSSLELGDSALYFCASSVVSGEQYFGPGTRLTVT.

In this sample, this clonotype turned up many times. The chain employs TRBV5-6 and TRBJ2-5, with no clear D. The CDR3 length is 13 residues. Trimming cost V 1 base and J 5 bases, with 9 bases left between them. CDR1 and CDR2 (germline): SGHDT, YYEEEE. The CDR3 region is CASSLQAMETQYF. The CDR3 nucleotides are TGTGCCAGCAGCTTGCAGGCGATGGAGACCCAGTACTTC.

The chain combines TRBV4-3 with TRBJ2-7, with a tentative D call TRBD2 (5 bases). The CDR3 loop spans 15 amino acids. Trimming pared 1 base from V and 5 bases from J, leaving 15 bases between. Germline CDR1 reads LGHNA; CDR2 reads YSLEER. The CDR3 DNA reads as TGCGCCAGCAGCCAAGCGATAGTGGGAGAGAACGAGCAGTACTTC. Encoded protein: CASSQAIVGENEQYF.

This clonotype was counted a single time. Just one base apart from a much larger clone, this may be a read error. The chain is built from TRBV10-2 and TRBJ1-6; possible D gene TRBD1, 6 bases. This CDR3 contains 12 residues. CDR1 WSHSY and CDR2 SAAADI come from the germline V gene. This chain's CDR3 is CASRAGESPLYF. CDR3 in DNA: TGTGCCAGCAGGGCAGGGGAGTCACCCCTCTACTTT.

This clonotype came up a few times. The chain couples TRBV20-1 to TRBJ2-2; 8 bases agree with TRBD1. The CDR3 length is 14 residues. The V gene end was trimmed by 3 bases and the J gene end by 6 bases; junction bases not matched to a gene: 6. Germline V gives CDR1 DFQATT, CDR2 SNEGSKA (reference sequence). CDR3 loop: CSASQTGVAGELFF. Written as DNA, the CDR3 is TGCAGTGCTAGCCAGACAGGGGTGGCCGGGGAGCTGTTTTTT.

This clonotype was detected a few times. V and J are TRBV6-1 and TRBJ2-7; 8 bases line up with TRBD1. The CDR3 is 16 amino acids. V shed 8 bases, J shed 6 bases, and the junction held 18 bases outside the gene matches. Germline-derived CDR1 and CDR2 are MNHNS and SASEGT. CDR3 sequence: CASSPLRDRMISEQYF. In DNA form, the CDR3 reads TGTGCCAGCTCCCCCCTTCGGGACAGGATGATCTCCGAGCAGTACTTC.

The CDR3 loop is CASSQGLRDRGSAQHF. CDR3 DNA: TGTGCCAGCAGCCAAGGCCTCCGGGACAGGGGATCGGCCCAGCATTTT. The chain recombines TRBV11-2 with TRBJ1-5; 10 nucleotides align to TRBD1. After removal of 5 bases from V and 11 bases from J, the junction contained 15 bases not matched to a gene. Germline V gives CDR1 SGHAT, CDR2 FQNNGV. CDR3 length: 16 residues.

This clonotype was detected a few times. The V gene is TRBV20-1, the J gene TRBJ2-7; D unclear. The CDR3 runs to 12 residues. Trimming shortened V by 2 bases and J by 1 base, and 6 bases separated the two germline ends. Germline V gene lookup returns CDR1 DFQATT and CDR2 SNEGSKA (reference sequence). CDR3 nucleotide sequence: TGCAGTGCTAGACCTGGTTCCTACGAGCAGTACTTC. This gives the protein CSARPGSYEQYF.

The chain couples TRBV6-5 to TRBJ1-2, with D unclear. In germline, CDR1 is MNHEY, CDR2 SVGAGI. This CDR3 is built from 11 residues. The V end was cut by 8 bases, the J end by 10 bases, with 14 bases between. CDR3 DNA sequence: TGTGCCAGCGGGCCGGGGAGGGCCTACACCTTC. Translated: CASGPGRAYTF.

The chain joins TRBV2 to TRBJ1-4; 10 bases agree with TRBD1. From germline, CDR1 is SNHLY and CDR2 FYNNEI. The CDR3 is 13 amino acids. V lost 7 bases and J lost 7; bases outside the gene matches: 3. CDR3 residues: CASKRQGAEKLFF. CDR3 DNA sequence: TGTGCCAGCAAACGACAGGGGGCTGAAAAACTGTTTTTT. Using reference TRBV2 and TRBJ1-4 for the parts outside the CDR3, the full variable domain is EPEVTQTPSHQVTQMGQEVILRCVPISNHLYFYWYRQILGQKVEFLVSFYNNEISEKSEIFDDQFSVERPDGSNFTLKIRSTKLEDSAMYFCASKRQGAEKLFFGSGTQLSVL.

The rearrangement links TRBV19 to TRBJ1-2; the D gene is possibly TRBD1 (5 bases). The CDR3 covers 14 residues. Per germline, CDR1 LNHDA and CDR2 SQIVND (reference sequence). V lost 9 bases to trimming and J lost 4 bases, with 18 bases between them. For the CDR3, the DNA is TGTGCCAGCAGGGAAGACGGGGGTACCTATGGCTACACCTTC. Translation: CASREDGGTYGYTF.

The rearrangement links TRBV20-1 to TRBJ1-1; D remains unclear. Germline V gives CDR1 DFQATT, CDR2 SNEGSKA (reference sequence). V was cut by 0 bases and J by 2 bases, with 19 bases left in between. This CDR3 has 17 amino acids. The CDR3 spells CSARDPQRHRRNTEAFF. CDR3 DNA: TGCAGTGCTAGAGACCCCCAGCGTCACCGACGTAACACTGAAGCTTTCTTT.

The chain combines TRBV2 with TRBJ1-5; TRBD1 might be the D (5 bases). V dropped 6 bases and J dropped 1 base, with 16 bases sitting between them. CDR3 length equals 16 residues. CDR1 is SNHLY, CDR2 FYNNEI, per germline. The CDR3 region is CASSQPLGPSNQPQHF. CDR3 in DNA: TGTGCCAGCAGCCAGCCCCTGGGGCCGAGCAATCAGCCCCAGCATTTT. Drawing the rest from reference TRBV2 and TRBJ1-5, the complete variable domain is EPEVTQTPSHQVTQMGQEVILRCVPISNHLYFYWYRQILGQKVEFLVSFYNNEISEKSEIFDDQFSVERPDGSNFTLKIRSTKLEDSAMYFCASSQPLGPSNQPQHFGDGTRLSIL.

This clonotype has ten or more counts. This chain connects TRBV29-1 to TRBJ1-2; TRBD1 might be the D (6 bases). With 1 base removed from V and 3 bases from J, the gap between germline ends came to 9 bases. The CDR3 is made up of 13 amino acids. CDR1 is SQVTM, CDR2 ANQGSEA, per germline. DNA for the CDR3: TGCAGCGTTGAAGCACAGGGACACTATGGCTACACCTTC. Protein: CSVEAQGHYGYTF. Supplemented by reference TRBV29-1 and TRBJ1-2, the full variable domain reads SAVISQKPSRDICQRGTSLTIQCQVDSQVTMMFWYRQQPGQSLTLIATANQGSEATYESGFVIDKFPISRPNLTFSTLTVSNMSPEDSSIYLCSVEAQGHYGYTFGSGTRLTVV.

In this sample, this clonotype turned up a few times. This sequence joins TRBV6-2 or TRBV6-3 and TRBJ1-1; D remains ambiguous. The CDR3 is 13 residues long. Looked up from germline, CDR1 is MNHEY and CDR2 is SVGEGT. Trimming cost V 9 bases and J 3 bases, with 14 bases left between them. The CDR3 here is CASHFKSYTEAFF. The CDR3, as DNA: TGTGCCAGTCACTTCAAAAGTTACACTGAAGCTTTCTTT.

V is TRBV2 and J is TRBJ1-5, with TRBD1 matching over 8 bases. V was pared by 6 bases and J by 6 bases, with 10 bases of the junction left unmatched. Looked up from germline, CDR1 is SNHLY and CDR2 is FYNNEI. CDR3 size: 15 residues. The CDR3 nucleotides read TGTGCCAGCAGGGCAGGACAGGGCTTGTCTCAGCCCCAGCATTTT. It encodes CASRAGQGLSQPQHF.

To note about this clonotype: The junction departs from the called germline gene at one end, perhaps through a read error. The chain recombines TRBV10-3 with TRBJ1-5; D unclear. The germline V gene encodes CDR1 ENHRY and CDR2 SYGVKD. This CDR3 is built from 13 residues. CDR3 loop: CASSFRHSQPQHF. CDR3 coding DNA: TGTGCCAGCAGTTTTCGTCACAGTCAGCCCCAGCATTTT.